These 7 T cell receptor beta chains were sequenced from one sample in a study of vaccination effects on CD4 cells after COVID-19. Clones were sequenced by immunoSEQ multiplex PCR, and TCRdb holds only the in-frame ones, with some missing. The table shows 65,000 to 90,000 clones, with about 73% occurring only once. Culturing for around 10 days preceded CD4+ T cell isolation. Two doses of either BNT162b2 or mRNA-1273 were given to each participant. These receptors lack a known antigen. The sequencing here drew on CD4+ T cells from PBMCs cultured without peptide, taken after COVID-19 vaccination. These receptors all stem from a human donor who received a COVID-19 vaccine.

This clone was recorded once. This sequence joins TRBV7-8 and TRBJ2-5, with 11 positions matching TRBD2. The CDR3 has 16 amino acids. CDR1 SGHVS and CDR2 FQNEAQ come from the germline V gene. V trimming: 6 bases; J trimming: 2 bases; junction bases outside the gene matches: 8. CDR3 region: CASRGRGLAAQETQYF. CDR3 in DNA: TGTGCCAGCAGGGGGAGGGGACTAGCGGCACAAGAGACCCAGTACTTC.

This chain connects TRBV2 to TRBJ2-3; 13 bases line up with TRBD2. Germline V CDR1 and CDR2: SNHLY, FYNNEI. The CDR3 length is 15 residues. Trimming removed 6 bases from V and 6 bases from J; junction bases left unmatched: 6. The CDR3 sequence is CASRPTSGGADTQYF. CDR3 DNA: TGTGCCAGCAGGCCTACTAGCGGGGGGGCTGATACGCAGTATTTT. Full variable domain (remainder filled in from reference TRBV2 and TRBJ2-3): EPEVTQTPSHQVTQMGQEVILRCVPISNHLYFYWYRQILGQKVEFLVSFYNNEISEKSEIFDDQFSVERPDGSNFTLKIRSTKLEDSAMYFCASRPTSGGADTQYFGPGTRLTVL.

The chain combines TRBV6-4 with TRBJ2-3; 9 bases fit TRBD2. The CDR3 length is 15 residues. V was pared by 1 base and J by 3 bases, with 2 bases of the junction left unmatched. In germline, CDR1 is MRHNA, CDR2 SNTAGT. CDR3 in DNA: TGTGCCAGCAGTGACTTGAGCGGGGGGACAGATACGCAGTATTTT. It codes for CASSDLSGGTDTQYF.

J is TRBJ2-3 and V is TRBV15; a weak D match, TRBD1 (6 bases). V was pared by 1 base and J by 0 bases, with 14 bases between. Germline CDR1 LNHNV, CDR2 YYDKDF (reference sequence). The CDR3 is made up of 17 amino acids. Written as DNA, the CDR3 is TGTGCCACCAGCAGAGTATCAGGGGCCACTAGCACAGATACGCAGTATTTT. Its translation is CATSRVSGATSTDTQYF. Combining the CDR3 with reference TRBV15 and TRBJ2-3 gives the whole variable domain DAMVIQNPRYQVTQFGKPVTLSCSQTLNHNVMYWYQQKSSQAPKLLFHYYDKDFNNEADTPDNFQSRRPNTSFCFLDIRSPGLGDTAMYLCATSRVSGATSTDTQYFGPGTRLTVL.

The CDR3, as DNA: TGTGCCAGCACGGACAGGAATGAAGAGACCCAGTACTTC. Amino acid sequence: CASTDRNEETQYF. The rearrangement links TRBV2 to TRBJ2-5; 7 positions agree with TRBD1. The trim removed 7 bases at V and 3 bases at J, leaving 5 bases unmatched. Germline values: CDR1 SNHLY, CDR2 FYNNEI. The CDR3 length is 13 residues.

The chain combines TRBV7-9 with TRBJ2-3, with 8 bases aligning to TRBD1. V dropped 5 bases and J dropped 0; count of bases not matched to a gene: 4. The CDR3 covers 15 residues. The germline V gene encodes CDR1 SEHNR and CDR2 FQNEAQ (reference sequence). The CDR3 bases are TGTGCCAGCAGCCCGCGGGACAGGAGCACAGATACGCAGTATTTT. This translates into CASSPRDRSTDTQYF.

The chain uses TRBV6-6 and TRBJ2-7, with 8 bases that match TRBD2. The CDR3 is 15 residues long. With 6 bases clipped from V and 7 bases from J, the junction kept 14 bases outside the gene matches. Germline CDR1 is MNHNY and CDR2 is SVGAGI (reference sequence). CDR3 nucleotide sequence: TGTGCCAGCAGCTTACTGGGTAGCGGGACGACTGAGCAGTACGTC. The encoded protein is CASSLLGSGTTEQYV.